The rows below give T cell receptor beta chains drawn from one sample of a study of cytomegalovirus exposure and HLA in healthy donors. Measured with immunoSEQ multiplex PCR; TCRdb has only the in-frame clones, and not every one. The data contain under 80,000 clones, 65% to 70% of them seen just once; the ten biggest clones take up more than 2%. The sequenced sample consisted of PBMCs. These TCRs come from a woman in her 30s in good health and CMV-seronegative. Both conserved end residues are part of each CDR3. D genes are given only for firm matches. Clone size is stated in some rows and not others, as once, few, many or a class when expanded.

d_call clone_size j_call v_call cdr3_nt cdr3_aa
TRBD2 - TRBJ2-3 TRBV10-2 TGCGCCAGCAGTGACAGTGGGGGGGCAGATACGCAGTATTTT CASSDSGGADTQYF
- - TRBJ2-7 TRBV18 TGTGCCAGCCCACCATCCCTCGACGAGCAGTACTTC CASPPSLDEQYF
- few TRBJ1-6 TRBV28 TGTGCCAGCAGCGATACAGGGCCGGGGCGGCCCCTCCACTTT CASSDTGPGRPLHF
- - TRBJ2-3 TRBV30 TGTGCCTGGGAGACTAGCACAGATACGCAGTATTTT CAWETSTDTQYF
- few TRBJ2-2 TRBV5-4 TGTGCCAGCAGCTTGGTAGTCACCGGGGAGCTGTTTTTT CASSLVVTGELFF
- - TRBJ1-5 TRBV6-1 TGTGCCAGCAGTGAAAGGGGGTGGGGGACCCAGATCCAGCCCCAGCATTTT CASSERGWGTQIQPQHF
- - TRBJ2-7 TRBV6-5 TGTGCCAGCAGCTCGGGGGGCCCCTACGAGCAGTACTTC CASSSGGPYEQYF
TRBD2 - TRBJ2-7 TRBV7-9 TGTGCCAGCAGCCCGCTCTTGCGGGGGAACTCCTACGAGCAGTACTTC CASSPLLRGNSYEQYF
- - TRBJ1-6 TRBV19 TGTGCCAGTACCGCGCTAGGGGTGGGTAATTCACCCCTCCACTTT CASTALGVGNSPLHF
TRBD1 - TRBJ2-2 TRBV5-4 TGTGCCAGCAGCTTTGGACAGGGGACGAACACCGGGGAGCTGTTTTTT CASSFGQGTNTGELFF
- once TRBJ2-3 TRBV11-2 TGTGCCAGCAGCTTAGGGGTCCAGGCGACGGGCACAGATACGCAGTATTTT CASSLGVQATGTDTQYF
TRBD2 - TRBJ2-3 TRBV2 TGTGCCAGCAGTGGGGACCGGTCTAGCGGGGAAAGCACAGATACGCAGTATTTT CASSGDRSSGESTDTQYF
TRBD1 - TRBJ2-3 TRBV7-3 TGTGCCAGCAGCCAACAGGGGGCAGTCTCAGATACGCAGTATTTT CASSQQGAVSDTQYF
- - TRBJ1-2 TRBV10-3 TGTGCCATCAGTGAGTCCTCGAGCGGCTACACCTTC CAISESSSGYTF
TRBD1 - TRBJ1-5 TRBV27 TGTGCCAGCAGTTTATCGGCGGCAGGGGGAGCCTTTAGCAATCAGCCCCAGCATTTT CASSLSAAGGAFSNQPQHF
- - TRBJ2-2 TRBV19 TGTGCCAGTAGTATTAGAGGGAGGGAGCTGTTTTTT CASSIRGRELFF
- once TRBJ2-3 TRBV7-3 TGTGCCAGCAGCTCATCGGGGGGCACAGATACGCAGTATTTT CASSSSGGTDTQYF
- few TRBJ1-3 TRBV6-1 TGTGCCAGCAGGAGCGGGATCTCTGGAAACACCATATATTTT CASRSGISGNTIYF
TRBD2 - TRBJ2-7 TRBV19 TGTGCCAGTAGTATAGACCATAGCGGGGGGTACGAGCAGTACTTC CASSIDHSGGYEQYF
TRBD1 - TRBJ1-2 TRBV6-5 TGTGCCAGCAGTGCAATCAGGGGGAACTATGGCTACACCTTC CASSAIRGNYGYTF
TRBD1 - TRBJ1-1 TRBV13 TGTGCCAGCAGCTTAAAAGGTTTTTTCGGGACAGGGGATAACACTGAAGCTTTCTTT CASSLKGFFGTGDNTEAFF
TRBD2 few TRBJ2-1 TRBV11-2 TGTGCCAGCAGCTTAAGAGCGGGGAAGTACAATGAGCAGTTCTTC CASSLRAGKYNEQFF
- - TRBJ2-6 TRBV7-2 TGTGCCAGCAGCTCTACTAAATCTGGGGCCAACGTCCTGACTTTC CASSSTKSGANVLTF
- - TRBJ1-2 TRBV7-2 TGTGCCAGCAGCTCCGCGCAGGGTAATGGCTACACCTTC CASSSAQGNGYTF
- few TRBJ1-1 TRBV6-1 TGTGCCAGCAGTTCTGATACAGAGAACACTGAAGCTTTCTTT CASSSDTENTEAFF
- few TRBJ1-6 TRBV9 TGTGCCAGCAGCGTAGCTCCCGGGTTTACCTCACCCCTCCACTTT CASSVAPGFTSPLHF
TRBD1 - TRBJ1-1 TRBV7-9 TGTGCCAGCAGCTCATACAGGGGGAGGGAGGCTGAAGCTTTCTTT CASSSYRGREAEAFF
- - TRBJ2-6 TRBV19 TGTGCCAGTAGTCTGACTCGGGACTCTGGGGCCAACGTCCTGACTTTC CASSLTRDSGANVLTF
TRBD2 - TRBJ2-3 TRBV6-6 TGTGCCAGCAGTTACTCGACTAGCGGGGTTAGAGATACGCAGTATTTT CASSYSTSGVRDTQYF
- - TRBJ2-7 TRBV6-6 TGTGCCAGCAGCTCCGGGGTCCGCCACGAGCAGTACTTC CASSSGVRHEQYF
TRBD1 - TRBJ2-7 TRBV7-2 TGTGCCAGCAGCACTTCGGGACAGACCTCCTACGAGCAGTACTTC CASSTSGQTSYEQYF
- - TRBJ1-2 TRBV27 TGTGCCAGCGCGGAGGGGAATTATGGCTATGGCTACACCTTC CASAEGNYGYGYTF
TRBD2 - TRBJ2-3 TRBV27 TGTGCCAGCAGTTCCGGGACTAGCGGGGTCACAGATACGCAGTATTTT CASSSGTSGVTDTQYF
- - TRBJ2-5 TRBV29-1 TGCAGCGCTTTCGCGGCCGGAGAGACCCAGTACTTC CSAFAAGETQYF
- - TRBJ1-6 TRBV28 TGTGCCAGCAGTTTACAGTTCAACGGCGGGGACTCACCCCTCCACTTT CASSLQFNGGDSPLHF
TRBD2 - TRBJ2-5 TRBV7-9 TGTGCCAGCAGCTTAGTCCTAGCGGGGGGCCCAGAGACCCAGTACTTC CASSLVLAGGPETQYF
TRBD2 few TRBJ2-2 TRBV6-1 TGTGCCAGCAGTCTTACTAGCGGGGGGACCGGGGAGCTGTTTTTT CASSLTSGGTGELFF